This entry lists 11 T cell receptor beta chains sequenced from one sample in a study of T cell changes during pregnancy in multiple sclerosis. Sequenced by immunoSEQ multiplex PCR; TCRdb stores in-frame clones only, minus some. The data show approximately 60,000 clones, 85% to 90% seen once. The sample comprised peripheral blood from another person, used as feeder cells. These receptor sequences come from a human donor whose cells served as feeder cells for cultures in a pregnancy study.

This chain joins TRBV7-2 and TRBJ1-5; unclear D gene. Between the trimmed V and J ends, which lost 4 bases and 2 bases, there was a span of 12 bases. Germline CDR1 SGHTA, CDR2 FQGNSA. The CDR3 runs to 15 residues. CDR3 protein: CASSYHAGGNQPQHF. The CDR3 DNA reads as TGTGCCAGCAGCTACCATGCTGGGGGCAATCAGCCCCAGCATTTT.

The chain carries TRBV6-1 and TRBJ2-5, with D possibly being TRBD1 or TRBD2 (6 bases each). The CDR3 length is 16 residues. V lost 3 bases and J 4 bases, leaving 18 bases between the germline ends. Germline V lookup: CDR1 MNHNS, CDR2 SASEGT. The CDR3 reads CASSESRGRVRETQYF. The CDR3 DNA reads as TGTGCCAGCAGTGAGAGCCGGGGGCGGGTTAGAGAGACCCAGTACTTC.

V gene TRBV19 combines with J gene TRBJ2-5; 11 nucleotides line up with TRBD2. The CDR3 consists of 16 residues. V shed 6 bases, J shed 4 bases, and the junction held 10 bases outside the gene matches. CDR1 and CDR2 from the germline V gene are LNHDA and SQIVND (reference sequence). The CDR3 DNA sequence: TGTGCCAGTAGAGATTTACTAGCGGGAGATCGAGAGACCCAGTACTTC. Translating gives CASRDLLAGDRETQYF.

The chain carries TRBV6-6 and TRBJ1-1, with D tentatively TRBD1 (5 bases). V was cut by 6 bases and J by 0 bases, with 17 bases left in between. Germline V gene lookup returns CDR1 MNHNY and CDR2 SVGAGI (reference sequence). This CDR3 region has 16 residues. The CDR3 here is CASSPQGGWMNTEAFF. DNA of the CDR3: TGTGCCAGCAGCCCGCAGGGAGGGTGGATGAACACTGAAGCTTTCTTT.

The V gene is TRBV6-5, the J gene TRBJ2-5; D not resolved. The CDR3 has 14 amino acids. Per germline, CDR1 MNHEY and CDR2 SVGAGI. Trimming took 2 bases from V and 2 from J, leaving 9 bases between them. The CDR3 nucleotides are TGTGCCAGCAGTTACACGGCCGTGCAAGAGACCCAGTACTTC. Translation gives CASSYTAVQETQYF.

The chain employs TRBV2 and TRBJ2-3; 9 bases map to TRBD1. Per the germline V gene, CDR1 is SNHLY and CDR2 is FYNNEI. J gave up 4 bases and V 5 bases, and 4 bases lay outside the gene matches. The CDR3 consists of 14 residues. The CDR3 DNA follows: TGTGCCAGCAGTTACAGGGGGCGCGCAGATACGCAGTATTTT. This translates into CASSYRGRADTQYF. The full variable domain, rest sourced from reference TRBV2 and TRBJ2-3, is EPEVTQTPSHQVTQMGQEVILRCVPISNHLYFYWYRQILGQKVEFLVSFYNNEISEKSEIFDDQFSVERPDGSNFTLKIRSTKLEDSAMYFCASSYRGRADTQYFGPGTRLTVL.

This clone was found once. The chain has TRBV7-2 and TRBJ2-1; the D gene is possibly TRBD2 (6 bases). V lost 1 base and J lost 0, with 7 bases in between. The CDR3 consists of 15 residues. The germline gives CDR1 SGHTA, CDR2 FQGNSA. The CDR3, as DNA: TGTGCCAGCAGCTTAGTCGGGAGCTCCTACAATGAGCAGTTCTTC. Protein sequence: CASSLVGSSYNEQFF.

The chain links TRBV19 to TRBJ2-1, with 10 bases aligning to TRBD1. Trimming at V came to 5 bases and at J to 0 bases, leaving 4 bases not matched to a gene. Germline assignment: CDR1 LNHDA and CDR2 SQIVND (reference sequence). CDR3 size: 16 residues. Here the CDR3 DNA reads TGTGCCAGTAGTGCGAGACAGGGGGCCTCCTACAATGAGCAGTTCTTC. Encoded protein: CASSARQGASYNEQFF.

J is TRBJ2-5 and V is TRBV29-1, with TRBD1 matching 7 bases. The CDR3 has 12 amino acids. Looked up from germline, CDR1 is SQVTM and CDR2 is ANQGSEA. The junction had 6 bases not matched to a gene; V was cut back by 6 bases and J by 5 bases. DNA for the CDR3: TGCAGCGTGGGGACAGAGCCGGAGACCCAGTACTTC. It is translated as CSVGTEPETQYF.

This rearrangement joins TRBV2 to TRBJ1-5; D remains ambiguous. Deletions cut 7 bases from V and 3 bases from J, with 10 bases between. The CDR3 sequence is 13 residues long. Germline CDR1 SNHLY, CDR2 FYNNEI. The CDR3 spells CASTRQFNQPQHF. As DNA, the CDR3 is TGTGCCAGCACAAGGCAGTTCAATCAGCCCCAGCATTTT.

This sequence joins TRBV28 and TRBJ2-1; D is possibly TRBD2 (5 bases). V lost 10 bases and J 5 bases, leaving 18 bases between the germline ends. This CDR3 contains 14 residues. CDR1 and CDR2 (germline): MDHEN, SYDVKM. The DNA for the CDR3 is TGTGCCACCCCCGGGAACGGGCCTCACAATGAGCAGTTCTTC. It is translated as CATPGNGPHNEQFF.